This T cell receptor (beta chain) is from a study of T cells in Graves' hyperthyroidism and ophthalmopathy. Amplification targeted TCR beta CDR3 regions from RNA transcripts. HTBI primers were the set used in a first-round RT-PCR of the TCR CDR3. TCRdb analysed the multiplex PCR reads with MiXCR anew, one entry per CDR3 protein. The table includes 500,000 to 750,000 distinct CDR3 sequences, around 16% detected once. CDR1 is SGHRS and CDR2 is YFSETQ in the germline V gene. This CDR3 has 17 residues. Unmatched junction bases numbered 7, after V lost 0 bases and J lost 2 bases. Sequencing was carried out using blood. The rearrangement uses TRBV5-1 and TRBJ2-2; 7 nucleotides agree with TRBD2. This clonotype originated in a woman aged 25 to 39 with Graves' hyperthyroidism. The CDR3 DNA reads TGCGCCAGCAGCTTGGCCACGTTGGGACTAAACACCGGGGAGCTGTTTTTT. This gives the protein CASSLATLGLNTGELFF.